This T cell receptor (beta chain) was sequenced during a study of T cells in Graves' hyperthyroidism and ophthalmopathy. Comments on this clonotype: Antigen unknown.

RNA transcripts served as the template for amplifying TCR beta CDR3 regions. The HTBI primer set served for first-round RT-PCR of the TCR CDR3. Each CDR3 protein is one row after TCRdb ran MiXCR on the multiplex PCR reads. The sample consists of roughly 740,000 distinct CDR3 sequences, about a sixth of them appearing once. No progression to ophthalmopathy during 18 months of follow-up defined stable disease. Study results and caveats: With a median lead of around 6.7 months before onset, the model predicted ophthalmopathy. The majority of expanded thyroid clonotypes above 0.001 also appeared in blood.

Per germline, CDR1 LNHDA and CDR2 SQIVND (reference sequence). V dropped 3 bases and J dropped 2 bases, with 13 bases sitting between them. The CDR3 loop spans 15 amino acids. Sequenced material: blood. The chain carries TRBV19 and TRBJ1-1; D ambiguous. This clonotype originated in a man aged 18 to 35 with Graves' hyperthyroidism. The CDR3 spells CASSISTKQNTEAFF. In DNA, the CDR3 is TGTGCCAGTAGTATCTCGACAAAGCAAAACACTGAAGCTTTCTTT.